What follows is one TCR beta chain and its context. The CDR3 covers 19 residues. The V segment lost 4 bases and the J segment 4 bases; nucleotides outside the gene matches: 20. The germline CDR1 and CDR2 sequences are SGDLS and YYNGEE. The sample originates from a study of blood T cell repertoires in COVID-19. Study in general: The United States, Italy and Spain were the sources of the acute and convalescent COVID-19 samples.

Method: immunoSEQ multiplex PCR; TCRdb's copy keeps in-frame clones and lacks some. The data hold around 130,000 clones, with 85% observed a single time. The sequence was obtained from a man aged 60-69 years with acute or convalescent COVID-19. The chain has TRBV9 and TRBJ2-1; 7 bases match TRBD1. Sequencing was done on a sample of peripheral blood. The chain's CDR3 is CASSPKAEGAATLYNEQFF. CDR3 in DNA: TGTGCCAGCAGCCCCAAGGCTGAGGGGGCCGCTACCCTATACAATGAGCAGTTCTTC. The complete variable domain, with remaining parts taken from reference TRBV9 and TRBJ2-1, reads DSGVTQTPKHLITATGQRVTLRCSPRSGDLSVYWYQQSLDQGLQFLIQYYNGEERAKGNILERFSAQQFPDLHSELNLSSLELGDSALYFCASSPKAEGAATLYNEQFFGPGTRLTVL.